Each of the 28 T cell receptor beta chains below was sequenced from the same sample in a study of regulatory and conventional T cells in RAG deficiency. The sorted conventional CD4+ T cells were CD25-low and CD127-high, with genomic DNA sequenced. This table comes from immunoSEQ multiplex PCR, and its TCRdb copy is limited to in-frame clones, with some not included. The data show 45,000 to 50,000 clones, approximately 90% seen once. A further study also used this sample, focusing on regulatory T cells. That source adds: The primer mix had 52 TRBV and 13 TRBJ primers.

The source material was CD4+ effector T cells sorted from blood. These receptors came from a human donor in good health.

V gene TRBV5-1 combines with J gene TRBJ2-7; no reliable D call. The CDR3 length is 15 residues. The V gene lost 4 bases and the J gene lost 0 bases, with 14 bases spanning the gap. CDR1 is SGHRS, CDR2 YFSETQ, per germline. The CDR3 loop reads CASSLRALGSYEQYF. DNA of the CDR3: TGCGCCAGCAGCCTAAGGGCTCTGGGCTCCTACGAGCAGTACTTC.

This sequence joins TRBV19 and TRBJ2-3; D ambiguous. This CDR3 has 14 residues. CDR1 is LNHDA and CDR2 is SQIVND in the germline V gene (reference sequence). Trimming cost V 6 bases and J 1 base, with 11 bases left between them. The DNA for the CDR3 is TGTGCCAGTAGCTTGGTGGGTGGCACAGATACGCAGTATTTT. It encodes CASSLVGGTDTQYF.

The CDR3: CASSFIDWLAGYNEQFF. The CDR3 coding sequence is TGTGCCAGCAGCTTTATTGATTGGCTAGCGGGGTACAATGAGCAGTTCTTC. The rearrangement links TRBV7-4 to TRBJ2-1; TRBD2 agrees at 9 bases. The CDR3 contains 17 residues. CDR1 is SGHVT and CDR2 is SQSDAQ in the germline V gene. J was trimmed by 4 bases and V by 3 bases; bases with no gene match: 10.

The rearrangement links TRBV7-3 to TRBJ2-3; D call uncertain. Germline V CDR1 and CDR2: SGHTA, FQGTGA. V dropped 5 bases and J dropped 6 bases, with 9 bases sitting between them. The CDR3 runs to 12 residues. DNA for the CDR3: TGTGCCAGCAGCCCGTCTGGGGATACGCAGTATTTT. As protein: CASSPSGDTQYF.

This rearrangement joins TRBV10-3 to TRBJ1-1; D remains ambiguous. V lost 9 bases to trimming and J lost 2 bases, with 13 bases between them. This CDR3 is 13 amino acids long. Germline V gene lookup returns CDR1 ENHRY and CDR2 SYGVKD. DNA of the CDR3: TGTGCCATTTCTCCGTCACATAACACTGAAGCTTTCTTT. Amino acid sequence: CAISPSHNTEAFF.

J is TRBJ2-7 and V is TRBV7-9; D may be TRBD1 or TRBD2 (5 bases each). There are 15 residues in the CDR3. Germline V gene sequence: CDR1 SEHNR, CDR2 FQNEAQ (reference sequence). Trimming removed 4 bases from V and 1 base from J, with 14 bases in between. The CDR3 sequence is CASSSTGTESYEQYF. DNA for the CDR3: TGTGCCAGCAGCTCGACCGGGACGGAATCCTACGAGCAGTACTTC.

The CDR3 here is CASSRVSSRRGRTGELFF. The CDR3 bases are TGTGCCAGCAGTCGGGTATCTTCCAGGAGGGGGCGAACCGGGGAGCTGTTTTTT. The J gene is TRBJ2-2, the V gene TRBV28; tentative D call: TRBD1 (7 bases). Trimming took off 5 bases at V and 5 bases at J, with 24 bases between the two ends. From germline, CDR1 is MDHEN and CDR2 SYDVKM. The CDR3 totals 18 residues.

The V gene is TRBV5-4, the J gene TRBJ2-1, with a tentative D call TRBD2 (5 bases). Germline V gives CDR1 SGHNT, CDR2 YYREEE (reference sequence). V gave up 1 base and J gave up 10 bases, with 12 bases separating them. The CDR3 spans 13 residues. The CDR3 DNA is TGTGCCAGCAGCTTGTACGCGGGCCGAGAGCAGTTCTTC. This gives the protein CASSLYAGREQFF. The full variable domain, in which reference TRBV5-4 and TRBJ2-1 provide the parts outside the CDR3, is ETGVTQSPTHLIKTRGQQVTLRCSSQSGHNTVSWYQQALGQGPQFIFQYYREEENGRGNFPPRFSGLQFPNYSSELNVNALELDDSALYLCASSLYAGREQFFGPGTRLTVL.

The chain recombines TRBV6-5 with TRBJ2-2; D is possibly TRBD1 (5 bases). The V end lost 2 bases, the J end lost 3 bases, and 10 bases lay between the germline ends. Germline V lookup: CDR1 MNHEY, CDR2 SVGAGI. The CDR3 runs to 15 residues. The CDR3 here is CASSYGGAYTGELFF. For the CDR3, the DNA is TGTGCCAGCAGTTACGGTGGGGCATACACCGGGGAGCTGTTTTTT.

This clone was detected once. The V gene is TRBV9, the J gene TRBJ2-3; the match to TRBD2 covers 8 bases. CDR1 and CDR2 from the germline V gene are SGDLS and YYNGEE. Germline trimming cut 4 bases from V and 4 bases from J; bases unmatched to any gene: 11. CDR3 length: 16 residues. The CDR3 is CASSFRGSGGADTQYF. DNA of the CDR3: TGTGCCAGCAGCTTCCGCGGGAGCGGGGGTGCAGATACGCAGTATTTT.

The J gene is TRBJ2-1, the V gene TRBV10-1, with 12 positions matching TRBD2. Germline trimming cut 8 bases from V and 3 bases from J; bases unmatched to any gene: 5. Germline CDR1 WNHNN, CDR2 SYGVQD (reference sequence). This CDR3 contains 15 residues. DNA of the CDR3: TGCGCCAGCGGGCCGGGACTAGCGGGCTACAATGAGCAGTTCTTC. This translates into CASGPGLAGYNEQFF.

This clone showed up just once. CDR3 loop: CASSKTGTYEQYF. Here the CDR3 DNA reads TGTGCCAGCAGTAAGACAGGAACTTACGAGCAGTACTTC. The J gene is TRBJ2-7, the V gene TRBV6-1; a weak D match, TRBD1 (6 bases). The CDR3 is 13 amino acids. Trimming pared 5 bases from V and 4 bases from J, leaving 12 bases between. Germline V gene sequence: CDR1 MNHNS, CDR2 SASEGT.

The genes are TRBV4-1 and TRBJ2-4; tentative D call: TRBD1 (6 bases). The CDR3 sequence is 16 residues long. V shed 3 bases and J shed 2 bases, with 14 bases lying between them. Germline CDR1 is MGHRA and CDR2 is YSYEKL. CDR3 loop: CASSQTGTNTKNIQYF. As DNA, the CDR3 is TGCGCCAGCAGCCAGACCGGGACAAATACCAAAAACATTCAGTACTTC.

This clone was seen only once. The chain carries TRBV28 and TRBJ1-2; 9 bases line up with TRBD1. The junction had 8 bases not matched to a gene; V was cut back by 7 bases and J by 8 bases. CDR1 and CDR2 (germline): MDHEN, SYDVKM. This CDR3 is built from 13 residues. CDR3 in amino acids: CASTRGQGFGYTF. The CDR3, as DNA: TGTGCCAGCACCCGGGGACAGGGTTTCGGCTACACCTTC.

The chain combines TRBV19 with TRBJ1-2; the D is unclear. Trimming shortened V by 0 bases and J by 4 bases, and 6 bases separated the two germline ends. Germline V gene lookup returns CDR1 LNHDA and CDR2 SQIVND (reference sequence). The CDR3 covers 13 residues. The CDR3 DNA sequence: TGTGCCAGTAGTATAGATCGAACCTATGGCTACACCTTC. Encoded protein: CASSIDRTYGYTF.

The genes are TRBV9 and TRBJ2-5, with TRBD2 identical over 11 bases. Per the germline V gene, CDR1 is SGDLS and CDR2 is YYNGEE. The length of the CDR3 is 15 residues. V lost 4 bases and J lost 1; bases outside the gene matches: 3. CDR3 in amino acids: CASSRTSGPQETQYF. DNA of the CDR3: TGTGCCAGCAGCCGGACTAGCGGGCCCCAAGAGACCCAGTACTTC.

This rearrangement joins TRBV6-6 to TRBJ2-3, with TRBD1 as a possible D gene (6 bases). The CDR3 is made up of 14 amino acids. The germline CDR1 and CDR2 sequences are MNHNY and SVGAGI (reference sequence). The V end was cut by 6 bases, the J end by 5 bases, with 15 bases between. CDR3 residues: CASRINRDGDTQYF. The CDR3 coding sequence is TGTGCCAGCAGGATAAACAGGGATGGAGATACGCAGTATTTT.

The gene calls are TRBV5-1 and TRBJ2-7, with 7 bases that match TRBD1. The CDR3 sequence is 16 residues long. Trimming at V came to 0 bases and at J to 5 bases, leaving 11 bases not matched to a gene. Germline assignment: CDR1 SGHRS and CDR2 YFSETQ. CDR3 sequence: CASSLAVETGTHEQYF. The DNA for the CDR3 is TGCGCCAGCAGCTTGGCCGTAGAGACAGGGACGCACGAGCAGTACTTC.

The rearrangement joins TRBV7-2 to TRBJ2-2; 9 bases fit TRBD2. The CDR3 length is 17 residues. J gave up 1 base and V 2 bases, and 5 bases lay outside the gene matches. Germline lookup yields CDR1 SGHTA and CDR2 FQGNSA. CDR3 loop: CASSLQLAGLNTGELFF. The CDR3 DNA sequence: TGTGCCAGCAGCTTACAACTAGCGGGTTTGAACACCGGGGAGCTGTTTTTT.

The CDR3 nucleotides are TGCGCCAGCAGCGGGGACAGCAGGACTGAAGCTTTCTTT. Its translation: CASSGDSRTEAFF. The genes are TRBV5-1 and TRBJ1-1, with TRBD1 matching over 7 bases. Germline V gene sequence: CDR1 SGHRS, CDR2 YFSETQ. The CDR3 extends over 13 amino acids. Unmatched junction bases numbered 5, after V lost 4 bases and J lost 5 bases. The complete variable domain, with remaining parts taken from reference TRBV5-1 and TRBJ1-1, reads KAGVTQTPRYLIKTRGQQVTLSCSPISGHRSVSWYQQTPGQGLQFLFEYFSETQRNKGNFPGRFSGRQFSNSRSEMNVSTLELGDSALYLCASSGDSRTEAFFGQGTRLTVV.

The chain recombines TRBV5-1 with TRBJ2-1; D tentatively reads TRBD1 or TRBD2 (6 bases each). The CDR3 has 14 amino acids. V was clipped by 3 bases and J by 7 bases, with 14 bases between them. The V gene's germline CDR1 is SGHRS and CDR2 YFSETQ. The CDR3 DNA sequence: TGCGCCAGCAGCTCAAGGGGGGTCCTTAATGAGCAGTTCTTC. Encoded protein: CASSSRGVLNEQFF.

The rearrangement joins TRBV6-5 to TRBJ1-1; the D gene is possibly TRBD1 (6 bases). The germline gives CDR1 MNHEY, CDR2 SVGAGI. This CDR3 comprises 15 residues. The ends were cut back, 4 bases at V and 5 bases at J, with 17 bases in the middle. CDR3: CASSSRPGRGTEAFF. The CDR3 coding sequence is TGTGCCAGCAGTTCTAGACCAGGGAGGGGGACTGAAGCTTTCTTT.

This chain uses TRBV6-1 with TRBJ1-6; D gene ambiguous. V gave up 4 bases and J gave up 0 bases, with 16 bases separating them. Germline V gives CDR1 MNHNS, CDR2 SASEGT. The CDR3 totals 18 residues. CDR3 sequence reads: CASSGLVGRSSYNSPLHF. The CDR3 DNA reads TGTGCCAGCAGTGGCCTCGTAGGCCGGAGCTCCTATAATTCACCCCTCCACTTT.

The gene calls are TRBV6-6 and TRBJ2-7, with D maybe TRBD1 (6 bases). The CDR3 runs to 12 residues. V gave up 6 bases and J gave up 7 bases, with 13 bases separating them. Germline V CDR1 and CDR2: MNHNY, SVGAGI (reference sequence). The CDR3 protein is CASRRNTGEQYF. In DNA form, the CDR3 reads TGTGCCAGCAGACGAAACACAGGGGAGCAGTACTTC.

The chain is built from TRBV18 and TRBJ1-1; the D is unclear. V was cut by 4 bases and J by 2 bases, with 14 bases left in between. The CDR3 is 15 residues long. In germline, CDR1 is KGHSH, CDR2 LQKENI. The CDR3 spells CASSQHSDFNTEAFF. The CDR3 nucleotides are TGTGCCAGCTCACAACACAGCGACTTCAACACTGAAGCTTTCTTT.

The chain couples TRBV19 to TRBJ2-1; 7 positions agree with TRBD1. Germline CDR1 is LNHDA and CDR2 is SQIVND (reference sequence). The CDR3 length is 14 residues. V lost 4 bases, J lost 5 bases, and 5 bases stayed unmatched. This chain's CDR3 is CASSKGAHDNEQFF. In DNA, the CDR3 is TGTGCCAGTAGTAAGGGGGCTCACGACAATGAGCAGTTCTTC.

The chain is built from TRBV28 and TRBJ1-2; TRBD1 might be the D (6 bases). Germline CDR1 is MDHEN and CDR2 is SYDVKM. The CDR3 consists of 12 residues. Trimming removed 5 bases at V and 5 bases at J, with 9 bases between. The CDR3 loop reads CASSRGVYGYTF. In DNA, the CDR3 is TGTGCCAGCAGTAGGGGGGTTTATGGCTACACCTTC.

This clone came up once. The gene calls are TRBV4-1 and TRBJ1-1; D remains ambiguous. The CDR3 is 14 amino acids. Trimming left V 0 bases short and J 8 bases short, with 13 bases between. Germline CDR1 and CDR2: MGHRA and YSYEKL. The CDR3 region is CASSQDRALGEAFF. In nucleotides, the CDR3 is TGCGCCAGCAGCCAAGATCGGGCGTTGGGGGAAGCTTTCTTT.